This T cell receptor (beta chain) was profiled in a study of T cell responses to AZD1222 COVID-19 vaccine. The study, taken as a whole, reports: White British ancestry dominated among donors, who included more females, and clonal diversity was possibly underestimated. Nearly half of spike-specific TCRs reportedly target variant regions that are unmutated in the B.1.351 and B.1.1.7 variants. With dominance at 160-218 and 743-854, vaccine-associated CD4 TCRs spanned spike.

The CDR3 extends over 13 amino acids. Germline lookup yields CDR1 SQVTM and CDR2 ANQGSEA. Trimming took 5 bases from V and 4 from J; bases not matched to a gene: 5. Comment on this clone: The antigen is undetermined.

The data were produced by immunoSEQ multiplex PCR, yet TCRdb's version contains in-frame clones alone and is incomplete. The sample records some 140,000 clones, about 90% being singletons. The chain couples TRBV29-1 to TRBJ1-5; 7 bases match TRBD1. This clonotype was sampled from an adult in good health. The specimen comprised peripheral blood, sampled on day 0 of AZD1222 vaccination. The DNA of the CDR3 is TGCAGCGTTTCCGACAGGGCGAATCAGCCCCAGCATTTT. Protein sequence: CSVSDRANQPQHF.